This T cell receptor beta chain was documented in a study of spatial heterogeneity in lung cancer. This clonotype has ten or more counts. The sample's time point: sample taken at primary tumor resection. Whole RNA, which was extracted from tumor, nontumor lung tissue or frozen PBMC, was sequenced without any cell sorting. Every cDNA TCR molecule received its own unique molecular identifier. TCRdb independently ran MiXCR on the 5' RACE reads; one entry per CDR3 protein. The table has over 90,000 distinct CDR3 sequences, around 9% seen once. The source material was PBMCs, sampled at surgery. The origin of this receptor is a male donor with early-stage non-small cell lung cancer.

CDR3 in DNA: TGTGCCAGCAGCCCAACCATACAGGGGACAGATACGCAGTATTTT. As protein: CASSPTIQGTDTQYF. The chain couples TRBV5-5 to TRBJ2-3; 7 nucleotides align to TRBD1. The CDR3 covers 15 residues. The V gene's germline CDR1 is SGHKS and CDR2 YYEKEE (reference sequence). The V and J ends lost 4 bases and 3 bases, in that order; junction bases with no gene match: 8.